These T cell receptor beta chains were read from a single sample in a study of blood T cell repertoires in COVID-19. Clones were sequenced by immunoSEQ multiplex PCR, and TCRdb holds only the in-frame ones, with some missing. This sample has approximately 200,000 clones; about 85% occur once, and the top ten carry roughly 20%. Sequencing input: PBMCs or T cells enriched from blood (not recorded which). The receptor source for this set is a man aged 40-50 years who had recovered from COVID-19. CDR3s include the opening cysteine and the closing phenylalanine or tryptophan. The order of the fields is clone size, J gene, V gene, D gene, CDR3 DNA, CDR3 protein. D genes are given only for firm matches. The size entry is marked missing in some rows and otherwise reads once, few, many or a size class.

- TRBJ1-3 TRBV24-1 - TGTGCCACCAGTGATCCCGGTCGAAACACCATATATTTT CATSDPGRNTIYF
- TRBJ2-3 TRBV7-2 - TGTGCCAGCAGCTTGCCGACAGCAGATACGCAGTATTTT CASSLPTADTQYF
- TRBJ2-5 TRBV7-9 TRBD2 TGTGCCAGCAGACGGCCTAGCGGGCAAGAGACCCAGTACTTC CASRRPSGQETQYF
- TRBJ2-2 TRBV25-1 - TGTGCCAGCAGTAGGGTCAGGGGGAACACCGGGGAGCTGTTTTTT CASSRVRGNTGELFF
- TRBJ1-2 TRBV19 - TGTGCCAGTAGTACCCACCTACTGGGAGGGACCTATGGCTACACCTTC CASSTHLLGGTYGYTF
- TRBJ2-1 TRBV7-2 - TGTGCCAGCAGCCTCAGAAGCGGGTACAATGAGCAGTTCTTC CASSLRSGYNEQFF
- TRBJ1-5 TRBV6-6 - TGTGCCAGCAGTTCGGGGGGTTATGGCAATCAGCCCCAGCATTTT CASSSGGYGNQPQHF
once TRBJ2-7 TRBV27 TRBD2 TGTGCCAGCAGTTTCGGGAGGGGGTCTTTCTACGAGCAGTACTTC CASSFGRGSFYEQYF
- TRBJ2-7 TRBV28 TRBD2 TGTGCCAGCAGTACGACTAGCGGGACTCTTCTCCCTCTCGAGCAGTACTTC CASSTTSGTLLPLEQYF
- TRBJ1-5 TRBV6-2/TRBV6-3 TRBD1 TGTGCCAGCAGTTACGGGCAGGGGGGATTAGGTTATAGCAATCAGCCCCAGCATTTT CASSYGQGGLGYSNQPQHF
- TRBJ2-3 TRBV20-1 TRBD2 TGCAGTGCTACAACCGGGACTAGGCAGAATTTT CSATTGTRQNF
- TRBJ2-1 TRBV11-2 - TGTGCCAGCAGCTCGAGGGCGGGTCCTCGGGGGAATGAGCAGTTCTTC CASSSRAGPRGNEQFF
once TRBJ1-2 TRBV19 - TGTGCCAGTAGTTCCGGGAACACGATTCTTGATGGCTACACCTTC CASSSGNTILDGYTF
- TRBJ1-1 TRBV5-1 - TGCGCCAGCAGCTTGCAGGCAGGCCTGAACACTGAAGCTTTCTTT CASSLQAGLNTEAFF
- TRBJ2-4 TRBV18 TRBD2 TGTGCCAGCTCAGATTCCCCGGGAGGGAACAAAAACATTCAGTACTTC CASSDSPGGNKNIQYF
- TRBJ1-2 TRBV5-6 - TGTGCCAGCAGCTTGGATGGGGGCGAAGGTTACACCTTC CASSLDGGEGYTF
- TRBJ1-1 TRBV7-9 - TGTGCCAGCAGCTTGACAGTAGTCAGCACTGAAGCTTTCTTT CASSLTVVSTEAFF
- TRBJ1-5 TRBV27 TRBD1 TGTGCCAGCAGTTCGCACCAGGGGGGCAATCAGCCCCAGCATTTT CASSSHQGGNQPQHF
- TRBJ2-5 TRBV9 TRBD2 TGTGCCAGCAGCAACGGACTAGCGGGACAAGAGACCCAGTACTTC CASSNGLAGQETQYF
once TRBJ2-1 TRBV27 - TGTGCCAGCAGTTTATCGAGGACTTACAATGAGCAGTTCTTC CASSLSRTYNEQFF